This T cell receptor beta chain was captured by sequencing in a study of blood T cell repertoires in COVID-19. Whole-study context: The cDNA or gDNA used as material had been derived from T cells, B-cell-depleted T cells, or PBMCs.

Original analysis: How many nucleated cells were present was estimated from reference gene primer amplification. This table comes from immunoSEQ multiplex PCR, and its TCRdb copy is limited to in-frame clones, with some not included. Clone size and V and J calls were adopted from that table, with D and trimming inferred from the DNA. The sample yields some 240,000 clones, over 70% seen once. This CDR3 contains 13 residues. V dropped 1 base and J dropped 6 bases, with 10 bases sitting between them. CDR1 is LGHDT, CDR2 YNNKEL, per germline (reference sequence). The V gene is TRBV3-1 (or the pseudogene TRBV3-2), the J gene TRBJ2-7; no firm D call. Sequencing was carried out using peripheral blood. The TCR comes from a woman aged 70-85 years with COVID-19, enrolled during active disease. In nucleotides, the CDR3 is TGTGCCAGCAGCCAAGGAGAGACGGGCGAGCAGTACTTC. Translating it yields CASSQGETGEQYF.